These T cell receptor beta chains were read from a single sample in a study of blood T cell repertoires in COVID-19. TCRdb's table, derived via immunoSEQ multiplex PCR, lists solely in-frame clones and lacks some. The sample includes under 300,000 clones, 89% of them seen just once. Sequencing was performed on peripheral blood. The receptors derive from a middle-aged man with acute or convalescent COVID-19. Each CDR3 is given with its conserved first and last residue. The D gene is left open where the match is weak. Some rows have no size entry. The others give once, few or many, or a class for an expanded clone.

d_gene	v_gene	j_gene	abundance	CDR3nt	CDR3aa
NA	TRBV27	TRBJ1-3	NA	TGTGCCAGCAGTTTAGGCCAGGGGGGAAACACCATATATTTT	CASSLGQGGNTIYF
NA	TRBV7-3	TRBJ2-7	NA	TGTGCCAGCAGCCCCGGAGGGGTGGGGGAGCAGTACTTC	CASSPGGVGEQYF
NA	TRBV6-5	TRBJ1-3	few	TGTGCCACCGTCACAGACGGAAACACCATATATTTT	CATVTDGNTIYF
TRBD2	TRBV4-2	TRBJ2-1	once	TGTGCCAGCAGCCTTGGGACTAGCGGGGGGGGCTCCTACAATGAGCAGTTCTTC	CASSLGTSGGGSYNEQFF
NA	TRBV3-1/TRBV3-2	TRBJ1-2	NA	TGTGCCAGCAGCCAAGAGGGGCGGCTCTATGGCTACACCTTC	CASSQEGRLYGYTF
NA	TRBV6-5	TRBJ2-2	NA	TGTGCCAGCAGAGAGCAGGGGGGCACCGGGGAGCTGTTTTTT	CASREQGGTGELFF
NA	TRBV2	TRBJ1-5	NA	TGTGCCAGCAGTGCCGGACAAACCAATCAGCCCCAGCATTTT	CASSAGQTNQPQHF
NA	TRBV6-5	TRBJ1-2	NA	TGTGCCAGCAGCGAGGGCGGTACTAACTATGGCTACACCTTC	CASSEGGTNYGYTF
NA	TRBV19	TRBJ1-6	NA	TGTGCCAGTACCCAACAGGGTGAACCCCTCCACTTT	CASTQQGEPLHF
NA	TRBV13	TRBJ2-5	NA	TGTGCCAGCAGCGCCCGTCAGGGTTCCGAGACCCAGTACTTC	CASSARQGSETQYF
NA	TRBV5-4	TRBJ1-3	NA	TGTGCCAGCAGCCCCGACACTGGAAACACCATATATTTT	CASSPDTGNTIYF
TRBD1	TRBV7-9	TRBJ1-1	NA	TGTGCCAGCGGGAGGACAGGGGCCGCCAGTGGCACTGAAGCTTTCTTT	CASGRTGAASGTEAFF
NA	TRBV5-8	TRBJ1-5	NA	TGTGCCAGCAGCTTGGCGGCCCTTCCTCGGGGTCAGCCCCAGCATTTT	CASSLAALPRGQPQHF
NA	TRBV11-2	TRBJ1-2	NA	TGTGCCAGCAGCACACGACTGACGGCTAACTATGGCTACACCTTC	CASSTRLTANYGYTF
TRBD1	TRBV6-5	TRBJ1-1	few	TGTGCCAGCACCCCCGGACAGGGGAAAGCTTTCTTT	CASTPGQGKAFF
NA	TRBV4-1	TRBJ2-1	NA	TGCGCCAGCAGACTAACAGGGTTCAAGAATGAGCAGTTCTTC	CASRLTGFKNEQFF
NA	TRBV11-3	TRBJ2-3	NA	TGTGCCAGCAGCTTAGCGGTTAGCGGCACAGATACGCAGTATTTT	CASSLAVSGTDTQYF
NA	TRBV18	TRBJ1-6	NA	TGTGCCAGCTCACCGCCGTACCGGGAATATAATTCACCCCTCCACTTT	CASSPPYREYNSPLHF
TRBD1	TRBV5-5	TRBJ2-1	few	TGTGCCAGCAGCTTGACAGGGGGCTCCTACAATGAGCAGTTCTTC	CASSLTGGSYNEQFF
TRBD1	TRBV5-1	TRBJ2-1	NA	TGCGCCAGCAGGGGCCTAGGGACAGGGAGTGATGAGCAGTTCTTC	CASRGLGTGSDEQFF
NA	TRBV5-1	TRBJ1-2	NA	TGCGCCAGCAGCTTACTGGGGAGCTATGGCTACACCTTC	CASSLLGSYGYTF
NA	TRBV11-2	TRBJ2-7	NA	TGTGCCAGCAGCTTAGATCGTAGCGGAAGACCTTACGAGCAGTACTTC	CASSLDRSGRPYEQYF
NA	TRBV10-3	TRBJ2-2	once	TGTGCCATCAGTGATAACGAGGGGGGGACCGGGGAGCTGTTTTTT	CAISDNEGGTGELFF
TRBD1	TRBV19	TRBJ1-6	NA	TGTGCCAGTAGCAGACAGGGGGCGTGGACCTATAATTCACCCCTCCACTTT	CASSRQGAWTYNSPLHF
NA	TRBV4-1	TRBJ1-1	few	TGCGCCAGCAGCCAAGAACGGGGTGGGCGTGCTTTCTTT	CASSQERGGRAFF
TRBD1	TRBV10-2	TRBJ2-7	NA	TGCGCCAGCAGAGACAGGGGGCCGAACGAGCAGTACTTC	CASRDRGPNEQYF
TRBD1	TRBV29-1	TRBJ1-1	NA	TGCAGCCCAGGGGGGAGGTTAGGGAACACTGAAGCTTTCTTT	CSPGGRLGNTEAFF
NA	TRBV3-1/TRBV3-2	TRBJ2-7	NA	TGTGCCAGCAGCTTACCGGGGAATTCGCGGGAGCAGTACTTC	CASSLPGNSREQYF
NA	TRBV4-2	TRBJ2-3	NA	TGTGCCAGCAGCCAAGAGGGGGGAGATACGCAGTATTTT	CASSQEGGDTQYF
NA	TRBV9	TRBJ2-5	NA	TGTGCCAGCAGCGGGGCCTACACTCCCAGCGAGACCCAGTACTTC	CASSGAYTPSETQYF
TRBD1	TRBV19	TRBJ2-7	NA	TGTGCCAGCCAGGACAGGGGCTACGAGCAGTACTTC	CASQDRGYEQYF
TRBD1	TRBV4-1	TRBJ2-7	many	TGCGCCAGCAGCCAGGGCCCCGGGACAGGCTCCTACGAGCAGTACTTC	CASSQGPGTGSYEQYF
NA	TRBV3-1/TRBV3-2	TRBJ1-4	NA	TGTGCCAGCAGCTTGCAGGGGACTAATGAAAAACTGTTTTTT	CASSLQGTNEKLFF
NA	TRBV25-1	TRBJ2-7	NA	TGTGCCAGCAGTGAATCCGACACAACCTACGAGCAGTACTTC	CASSESDTTYEQYF
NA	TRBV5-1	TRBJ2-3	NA	TGCGCCAGCAAGGACTTTTCTAGCACAGATACGCAGTATTTT	CASKDFSSTDTQYF
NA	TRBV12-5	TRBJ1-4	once	TGTGCTAGTGGTTTGTACGAGGGGGGGATTCGGGAAAAACTGTTTTTT	CASGLYEGGIREKLFF
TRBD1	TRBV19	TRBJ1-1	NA	TGTGCCAGTAGGTTACAGGGGGCGAACACTGAAGCTTTCTTT	CASRLQGANTEAFF
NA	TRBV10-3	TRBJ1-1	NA	TGTGCCATCAGTGACGGGGGTACTGAAGCTTTCTTT	CAISDGGTEAFF
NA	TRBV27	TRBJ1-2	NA	TGTGCCAGCAGGCGGGGAGGGGAGAACTATGGCTACACCTTC	CASRRGGENYGYTF
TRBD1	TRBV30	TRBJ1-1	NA	TGTGCCTGGAGTCGACAGGGGAACACTGAAGCTTTCTTT	CAWSRQGNTEAFF
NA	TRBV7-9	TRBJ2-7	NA	TGTGCCAGCAGCTTATCGGCGGGTGGCCCTAGTGAGCAGTACTTC	CASSLSAGGPSEQYF
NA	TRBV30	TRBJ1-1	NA	TGTGCCTGGACCTCCCAGGGTGGCACTGAAGCTTTCTTT	CAWTSQGGTEAFF
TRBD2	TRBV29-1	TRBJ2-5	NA	TGCAGCGTTGGACTAGCGGGGGAGACCCAGTACTTC	CSVGLAGETQYF
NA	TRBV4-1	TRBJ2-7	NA	TGCGCCAGCAGCCAAGATGAAGGTGAGACAGGCTGGGATTACGAGCAGTACTTC	CASSQDEGETGWDYEQYF
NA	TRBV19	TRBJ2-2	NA	TGTGCCAGTAGTAGACTCTCCGGGAACACCGGGGAGCTGTTTTTT	CASSRLSGNTGELFF
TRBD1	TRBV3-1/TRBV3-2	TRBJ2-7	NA	TGTGCCAGCAGCCACAACCGGGACAGTAGCACCTACGAGCAGTACTTC	CASSHNRDSSTYEQYF
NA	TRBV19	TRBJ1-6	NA	TGTGCCAGTAGCCCGCCGGGACAAGGTGGATCACCCCTCCACTTT	CASSPPGQGGSPLHF
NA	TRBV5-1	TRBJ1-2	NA	TGCGCCAGCAGCTTGGGAGGCGGGACCCTTAACTATGGCTACACCTTC	CASSLGGGTLNYGYTF
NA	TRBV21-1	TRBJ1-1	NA	TGTGCCAGCAGCAAAGCAGAAGGTAGGGGGTTTCGACGAACTGAAGCTTTCTTT	CASSKAEGRGFRRTEAFF
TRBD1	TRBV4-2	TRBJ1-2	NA	TGTGCCAGCAGCCGAATCCTCTCCCGACAGGGTGGTGGCTATGGCTACACCTTC	CASSRILSRQGGGYGYTF
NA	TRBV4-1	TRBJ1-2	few	TGCGCCAGCAGCCAACCCCAAGGGGGATACCATGGCTACACCTTC	CASSQPQGGYHGYTF
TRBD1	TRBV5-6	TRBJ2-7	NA	TGTGCCAGCAGCTTGAACAGGGGGCGATTCACCTACGAGCAGTACTTC	CASSLNRGRFTYEQYF
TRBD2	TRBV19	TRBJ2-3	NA	TGTGCCACCTCCCCGGGACTAGAGATGAGCACAGATACGCAGTATTTT	CATSPGLEMSTDTQYF
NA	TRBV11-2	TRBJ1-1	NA	TGTGCCAGCAGCTTAGTGGCCAGGAACACTGAAGCTTTCTTT	CASSLVARNTEAFF
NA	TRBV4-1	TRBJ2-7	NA	TGCGCCAGCAGCCTCGGACACCTCCTGTCCTACGAGCAGTACTTC	CASSLGHLLSYEQYF
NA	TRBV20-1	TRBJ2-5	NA	TGCAGTGCTAGTGGGGGCTCAGAGACCCAGTACTTC	CSASGGSETQYF
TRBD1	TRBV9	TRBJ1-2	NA	TGTGCCAGCAGCGCCTGGGACAGGAACTATGGCTACACCTTC	CASSAWDRNYGYTF